One sample yielded the 26 T cell receptor beta chains listed below, sequenced in a study of T cells expressing NK-cell markers. From the 5' RACE reads, TCRdb lists one entry per CDR3 protein and no DNA. Recorded for this sample: a few hundred thousand distinct CDR3 sequences. The sequencing input was blood T cells: a sorted CD56 or NKG2C T cell subset, CD4+ or CD8+ T cells, or bulk PBMC T cells (not recorded which). These receptors were obtained from a man aged 18 to 35 in good health.

The chain employs TRBV29-1 and TRBJ1-1; TCRdb calls TRBD1, which cannot be checked without DNA. The CDR3 consists of 17 residues. Germline V lookup: CDR1 SQVTM, CDR2 ANQGSEA. CDR3 region: CSVGSFRQGEGQSEAFF.

The chain links TRBV19 to TRBJ2-4; the D call from TCRdb, TRBD1, cannot be confirmed without DNA. Germline assignment: CDR1 LNHDA and CDR2 SQIVND (reference sequence). The CDR3 runs to 14 residues. This CDR3 reads CASSTGFRGNIQYF.

The chain combines TRBV7-9 with TRBJ1-1; TCRdb's D call, TRBD1, is unchecked because there is no DNA. CDR3 length: 16 residues. Germline CDR1 and CDR2: SEHNR and FQNEAQ (reference sequence). The CDR3 is CAIQGDDTRANTEAFF.

The rearrangement links TRBV2 to TRBJ2-5; checking the TCRdb D call of TRBD1 is not possible without DNA. Germline CDR1 is SNHLY and CDR2 is FYNNEI. The length of the CDR3 is 13 residues. The CDR3: CARSQGRGETQYF.

This chain's CDR3 is CASSIDRRQKLFF. This chain uses TRBV12-3 or TRBV12-4 with TRBJ1-4; no DNA is available, so the TRBD1 call from TCRdb remains unchecked. This CDR3 spans 13 amino acids.

The CDR3 sequence: CASSYTPARGEQFF. The rearrangement joins TRBV6-5 to TRBJ2-1; TCRdb's D call, TRBD2, is unchecked because there is no DNA. The CDR3 covers 14 residues. CDR1 is MNHEY and CDR2 is SVGAGI in the germline V gene.

V gene TRBV7-2 combines with J gene TRBJ1-1. This CDR3 is built from 15 residues. Germline values: CDR1 SGHTA, CDR2 FQGNSA. The chain's CDR3 is CATGEGSTPLIEAFF.

The chain recombines TRBV18 with TRBJ2-3; there is no DNA to check the TCRdb D call of TRBD2. The length of the CDR3 is 21 residues. Germline CDR1 and CDR2: KGHSH and LQKENI. The CDR3 reads CASSPLPPGTSGRPPTDTQYF.

This chain joins TRBV20-1 and TRBJ2-1; TCRdb returns TRBD2, unconfirmable since there is no DNA. Germline-derived CDR1 and CDR2 are DFQATT and SNEGSKA (reference sequence). The CDR3 covers 14 residues. CDR3: CSALLAGGADEQFF.

The chain employs TRBV12-3 or TRBV12-4 and TRBJ1-2. This CDR3 has 14 amino acids. The CDR3 is CASSLGHFNYGYTF.

The chain couples TRBV29-1 to TRBJ2-1; lacking DNA, the TRBD2 call made by TCRdb goes unchecked. This CDR3 contains 14 residues. Germline CDR1 SQVTM, CDR2 ANQGSEA. The CDR3 sequence: CSVPTTTYLGEQFF.

This chain links TRBV29-1 with TRBJ2-5; the D call from TCRdb, TRBD2, cannot be confirmed without DNA. Germline CDR1 and CDR2: SQVTM and ANQGSEA. The CDR3 totals 13 residues. The CDR3 sequence is CSVERDPRETQYF.

This chain joins TRBV6-2 or TRBV6-3 and TRBJ2-1; TCRdb gives TRBD1 as the D gene, but with no DNA this cannot be confirmed. The V gene's germline CDR1 is MNHEY and CDR2 SVGEGT. The CDR3 totals 14 residues. The CDR3 spells CASTAGQVYNEQFF.

The V and J genes are TRBV6-2 or TRBV6-3 and TRBJ2-5; TCRdb's D call of TRBD1 is untestable without DNA. The CDR3 sequence is 16 residues long. The germline gives CDR1 MNHEY, CDR2 SVGEGT. The CDR3 loop is CASSSLRSGADETQYF.

The chain recombines TRBV20-1 with TRBJ1-1; TCRdb indicates TRBD1, and absent DNA this call remains unverified. This CDR3 region has 14 residues. Germline V CDR1 and CDR2: DFQATT, SNEGSKA (reference sequence). The CDR3 loop is CSAMGGSKNTEAFF.

This CDR3 is CASSQDTGTDTQYF. The rearrangement uses TRBV4-1 and TRBJ2-3. The CDR3 is made up of 14 amino acids. Germline assignment: CDR1 MGHRA and CDR2 YSYEKL.

The chain employs TRBV29-1 and TRBJ2-1; the D call from TCRdb, TRBD1, cannot be confirmed without DNA. The CDR3 sequence is 13 residues long. Germline CDR1 is SQVTM and CDR2 is ANQGSEA. This CDR3 reads CSAGQEPYNEQFF.

The J gene is TRBJ2-1, the V gene TRBV7-8; TCRdb's D call, TRBD2, is unchecked because there is no DNA. Looked up from germline, CDR1 is SGHVS and CDR2 is FQNEAQ. This CDR3 has 15 residues. The CDR3 here is CASNTLGPGLHEQFF.

The chain links TRBV12-3 or TRBV12-4 to TRBJ2-1; TCRdb picks TRBD1, but there is no DNA to check that call. The CDR3 runs to 17 residues. CDR3 residues: CASSQPGQGAWYNEQFF.

The chain recombines TRBV29-1 with TRBJ2-1; checking the TCRdb D call of TRBD1 is not possible without DNA. Germline V gene lookup returns CDR1 SQVTM and CDR2 ANQGSEA. The CDR3 runs to 14 residues. The CDR3 protein is CSVLRTGMGHEQFF.

This chain joins TRBV2 and TRBJ2-6. The CDR3 loop spans 14 amino acids. Germline V gene sequence: CDR1 SNHLY, CDR2 FYNNEI. The CDR3 protein is CASRFSSGANVLTF.

The CDR3 is CAWTGGANTEAFF. The chain recombines TRBV30 with TRBJ1-1; the TRBD1 assignment by TCRdb is unverifiable without DNA. Germline loops: CDR1 GTSNPN, CDR2 SVGIG (reference sequence). This CDR3 contains 13 residues.

The chain joins TRBV20-1 to TRBJ1-5; as DNA is missing, the TRBD1 call by TCRdb cannot be tested. Germline CDR1 and CDR2: DFQATT and SNEGSKA (reference sequence). CDR3 length: 16 residues. CDR3 loop: CSAREGGASSNQPQHF.

The chain is built from TRBV12-3 or TRBV12-4 and TRBJ2-1; lacking DNA, the TRBD1 call made by TCRdb goes unchecked. CDR3 length: 18 residues. The CDR3 spells CASSHDRGGDSSYNEQFF.

CDR3 region: CASSYAGLEQYF. The chain recombines TRBV6-5 with TRBJ2-7; absent DNA, TCRdb's TRBD1 call cannot be checked. Germline CDR1 and CDR2: MNHEY and SVGAGI. CDR3 size: 12 residues.

The rearrangement joins TRBV12-3 or TRBV12-4 to TRBJ1-2; without DNA, the TCRdb call of TRBD1 cannot be checked. There are 15 residues in the CDR3. The CDR3 is CASRRQGQGHYGYTF.